These 21 T cell receptor beta chains came from one sample sequenced in a study of regulatory and conventional T cells in RAG deficiency (TCRdb year 2017). Library preparation used the immunoSEQ multiplex PCR assay. The table was pulled from immuneACCESS by TCRdb, which kept in-frame rearrangements only. Such tables lose some clones; where checked, under half of the loss comes from unresolved V genes, and the rest has no known cause. The sample table shows tens of thousands of clones, and about 88% are seen once. The top ten constitute roughly an eighth of the sample. These data were likewise used in another study, on regulatory T cells. The second study reports: For the multiplex PCR, 52 forward TRBV primers and 13 reverse TRBJ primers were used, and amplification bias was corrected with both assay-based and computational methods.

Source material: CD8+ T cells sorted from blood. The receptors stem from a human donor in good health.

The V call is TRBV6-1, the J call TRBJ1-5; weak D call: TRBD1 (5 bases). Germline-derived CDR1 and CDR2 are MNHNS and SASEGT. V lost 7 bases, J lost 5 bases, and 18 bases lay in between. This CDR3 comprises 15 residues. The DNA for the CDR3 is TGTGCCAGCAAAGGCTTCGGCAGGGACTATCAGCCCCAGCATTTT. It specifies CASKGFGRDYQPQHF.

V is TRBV27 and J is TRBJ2-7; weak D call: TRBD1 (5 bases). This CDR3 region has 15 residues. CDR1 MNHEY and CDR2 SMNVEV come from the germline V gene (reference sequence). Trimming cost V 5 bases and J 2 bases, with 16 bases left between them. The CDR3 DNA reads TGTGCCAGCAGTCGTGCGCAGGGATCCGCCTACGAGCAGTACTTC. Amino acid sequence: CASSRAQGSAYEQYF.

The gene calls are TRBV2 and TRBJ2-3; 8 nucleotides agree with TRBD1. Germline V CDR1 and CDR2: SNHLY, FYNNEI. The V segment lost 6 bases and the J segment 2 bases; nucleotides outside the gene matches: 7. The CDR3 is 15 amino acids. This chain's CDR3 is CASRKRTGSTDTQYF. The CDR3 nucleotides are TGTGCCAGCAGGAAACGGACAGGGTCCACAGATACGCAGTATTTT.

The chain employs TRBV7-2 and TRBJ1-1, with a weak D call TRBD1 (6 bases). Trimming removed 5 bases at V and 1 base at J, with 14 bases between. This CDR3 has 15 residues. In germline, CDR1 is SGHTA, CDR2 FQGNSA. CDR3 in amino acids: CASSPLGGRNTEAFF. The CDR3, as DNA: TGTGCCAGCAGCCCTTTAGGGGGGCGGAACACTGAAGCTTTCTTT.

V is TRBV7-9 and J is TRBJ2-2; D might be TRBD2 (6 bases). Germline CDR1 and CDR2: SEHNR and FQNEAQ (reference sequence). CDR3 length: 15 residues. V lost 3 bases and J 1 base, leaving 9 bases between the germline ends. The CDR3 loop reads CASSFRRGNTGELFF. As DNA, the CDR3 is TGTGCCAGCAGCTTTAGGCGGGGGAACACCGGGGAGCTGTTTTTT. The full variable domain, its missing parts supplied by reference TRBV7-9 and TRBJ2-2, is DTGVSQNPRHKITKRGQNVTFRCDPISEHNRLYWYRQTLGQGPEFLTYFQNEAQLEKSRLLSDRFSAERPKGSFSTLEIQRTEQGDSAMYLCASSFRRGNTGELFFGEGSRLTVL.

Here the CDR3 DNA reads TGTGCCACCGGTTCAACAGATACGCAGTATTTT. Amino acids: CATGSTDTQYF. J is TRBJ2-3 and V is TRBV10-3; D remains ambiguous. This CDR3 contains 11 residues. Germline CDR1 and CDR2: ENHRY and SYGVKD. V was shortened by 10 bases and J by 3 bases, with 8 bases between the two germline ends.

The chain recombines TRBV19 with TRBJ1-5; D unclear. With 5 bases removed from V and 0 bases from J, the gap between germline ends came to 11 bases. CDR3 length: 15 amino acids. CDR1 LNHDA and CDR2 SQIVND come from the germline V gene (reference sequence). In DNA, the CDR3 is TGTGCCAGTAGTCCAAACGGGGATAGCAATCAGCCCCAGCATTTT. Protein sequence: CASSPNGDSNQPQHF.

V and J are TRBV2 and TRBJ2-7; TRBD1 matches at 9 bases. CDR1 is SNHLY and CDR2 is FYNNEI in the germline V gene. V shed 3 bases and J 3 bases; nucleotides not matched to a gene: 9. The CDR3 contains 16 residues. The chain's CDR3 is CASSDLVGQGLYEQYF. CDR3 DNA: TGTGCCAGCAGTGATTTAGTGGGACAGGGACTCTACGAGCAGTACTTC.

In this sample, this clone turned up once. The V and J genes are TRBV2 and TRBJ2-1, with D possibly being TRBD1 (6 bases). The V end lost 0 bases, the J end lost 9 bases, and 21 bases lay between the germline ends. CDR1 and CDR2 (germline): SNHLY, FYNNEI. The CDR3 totals 17 residues. CDR3 bases: TGTGCCAGCAGTGAAGCGCTTCTCCGGGACAACCCGGGTGAGCAGTTCTTC. Protein sequence: CASSEALLRDNPGEQFF.

This chain links TRBV6-5 with TRBJ1-1; D remains ambiguous. This CDR3 region has 15 residues. Germline CDR1 reads MNHEY; CDR2 reads SVGAGI. The V end lost 2 bases, the J end lost 1 base, and 11 bases lay between the germline ends. The CDR3 here is CASSYAYNRNTEAFF. The CDR3 DNA reads TGTGCCAGCAGTTACGCCTACAACAGGAACACTGAAGCTTTCTTT.

The chain has TRBV5-4 and TRBJ1-3; 9 bases match TRBD1. The J segment lost 0 bases and the V segment lost 4 bases, leaving 14 bases of the junction unmatched. CDR1 and CDR2 from the germline V gene are SGHNT and YYREEE (reference sequence). The CDR3 sequence is 19 residues long. The CDR3 DNA is TGTGCCAGCAGCCCGAGCCCCTGGGACAGGGCTTTCTCTGGAAACACCATATATTTT. Its translation: CASSPSPWDRAFSGNTIYF.

CDR3: CATNPGAQTEAFF. The CDR3 coding sequence is TGTGCCACCAACCCGGGGGCGCAAACTGAAGCTTTCTTT. The V call is TRBV6-1, the J call TRBJ1-1; perhaps TRBD1 as D (6 bases). V was pared by 10 bases and J by 5 bases, with 17 bases between. Germline values: CDR1 MNHNS, CDR2 SASEGT. The CDR3 runs 13 residues.

The sample holds one count of this clone. The chain has TRBV30 and TRBJ1-3; weak D call: TRBD1 (6 bases). With 4 bases removed from V and 2 bases from J, the gap between germline ends came to 12 bases. The germline gives CDR1 GTSNPN, CDR2 SVGIG (reference sequence). This CDR3 comprises 14 residues. The CDR3 is CAWNFGDTGNTIYF. The CDR3 nucleotides are TGTGCCTGGAACTTTGGGGACACTGGAAACACCATATATTTT.

The rearrangement uses TRBV28 and TRBJ1-5, with D unresolved. Per germline, CDR1 MDHEN and CDR2 SYDVKM. The V and J ends lost 7 bases and 0 bases respectively, with 19 bases between them. The CDR3 length is 17 residues. This CDR3 is CASTQSKIFRSNQPQHF. The CDR3 nucleotides are TGTGCCAGCACCCAGAGTAAGATTTTCCGTAGCAATCAGCCCCAGCATTTT. Variable domain in full (rest from reference TRBV28 and TRBJ1-5): DVKVTQSSRYLVKRTGEKVFLECVQDMDHENMFWYRQDPGLGLRLIYFSYDVKMKEKGDIPEGYSVSREKKERFSLILESASTNQTSMYLCASTQSKIFRSNQPQHFGDGTRLSIL.

The count of this clone is one. This chain connects TRBV5-6 to TRBJ1-1; D unclear. CDR1 SGHDT and CDR2 YYEEEE come from the germline V gene. The CDR3 is made up of 14 amino acids. Trimming shortened V by 0 bases and J by 6 bases, and 12 bases separated the two germline ends. This CDR3 is CASSLVYKKSEAFF. The CDR3 DNA reads TGTGCCAGCAGCTTGGTTTATAAGAAATCTGAAGCTTTCTTT.

This clone was seen more than once but under ten times. The rearrangement links TRBV7-8 to TRBJ2-1, with D hard to call. Germline values: CDR1 SGHVS, CDR2 FQNEAQ. The CDR3 covers 18 residues. V lost 1 base and J lost 4, with 20 bases in between. CDR3 residues: CASSLDHRFTSPYNEQFF. The CDR3 region has the DNA TGTGCCAGCAGCTTAGATCATCGGTTCACCTCCCCGTACAATGAGCAGTTCTTC.

The chain links TRBV28 to TRBJ2-7; TRBD2 matches at 7 bases. This CDR3 contains 13 residues. Germline CDR1 reads MDHEN; CDR2 reads SYDVKM. The trim removed 7 bases at V and 5 bases at J, leaving 8 bases unmatched. This CDR3 is CASTREGFHEQYF. The CDR3 region has the DNA TGTGCCAGCACCAGGGAGGGATTCCACGAGCAGTACTTC.

V gene TRBV19 combines with J gene TRBJ1-2; 7 nucleotides match TRBD1. CDR1 and CDR2 from the germline V gene are LNHDA and SQIVND (reference sequence). There are 14 residues in the CDR3. Trimming at V came to 3 bases and at J to 5 bases, leaving 6 bases not matched to a gene. CDR3 coding DNA: TGTGCCAGTAGTATGCTGGGACAGCAGTATGGCTACACCTTC. Encoded protein: CASSMLGQQYGYTF.

This clone was observed a single time. The chain recombines TRBV6-1 with TRBJ2-1; 7 nucleotides line up with TRBD2. CDR1 is MNHNS, CDR2 SASEGT, per germline. With V trimmed by 3 bases and J by 7 bases, 9 bases remained unmatched. The CDR3 length is 15 residues. The CDR3 region is CASSELAGSGNEQFF. CDR3 DNA sequence: TGTGCCAGCAGTGAGTTAGCGGGCTCCGGGAATGAGCAGTTCTTC.

CDR3 loop: CASSLSAGGTYEQYF. In nucleotides, the CDR3 is TGTGCCAGCAGTTTATCAGCGGGGGGCACCTACGAGCAGTACTTC. The chain joins TRBV27 to TRBJ2-7; 9 positions match TRBD2. The ends lost 0 bases at V and 2 bases at J; junction bases unmatched: 2. In germline, CDR1 is MNHEY, CDR2 SMNVEV (reference sequence). The CDR3 is made up of 15 amino acids.

The chain is built from TRBV27 and TRBJ2-1, with 10 bases fitting TRBD1. The CDR3 extends over 15 amino acids. J gave up 7 bases and V 3 bases, and 6 bases lay outside the gene matches. Germline values: CDR1 MNHEY, CDR2 SMNVEV (reference sequence). CDR3 DNA sequence: TGTGCCAGCAGTTTTAGGAGACAGGGGGCTAATGAGCAGTTCTTC. Translation: CASSFRRQGANEQFF.